Following are 11 T cell receptor beta chains from one sample sequenced in a study of beta chain features in type 1 diabetes (dated by TCRdb to the late 2010s). Study-wide conclusions, independent of this receptor: In all four CD4+ subsets, TCRB CDR3 length was moderately but significantly shorter in type 1 diabetes patients.

No antigen is known for these receptors. To prepare the library, the immunoSEQ multiplex PCR assay was applied. The entire amount of isolated RNA was reverse transcribed using the High Capacity cDNA Reverse Transcription Kit, so the sequenced TCRB transcripts were expressed ones. The table was pulled from immuneACCESS by TCRdb, which kept in-frame rearrangements only. Such tables lose some clones; where checked, under half of the loss comes from unresolved V genes, and the rest has no known cause. This sample has some 240,000 clones in its table, and 16% of those were observed once. The ten largest account for about 0.08% of the sample. What was sequenced was naive CD4+ T cells from blood. Explained via the paper, the cell subset or site label denotes: true naive CD4+ T cells. The source is a man aged 25 to 40 with type 1 diabetes.

The J gene is TRBJ2-1, the V gene TRBV18; D is perhaps TRBD1 or TRBD2 (6 bases each). The CDR3 has 13 amino acids. Germline CDR1 reads KGHSH; CDR2 reads LQKENI. V was shortened by 1 base and J by 9 bases, with 10 bases between the two germline ends. The chain's CDR3 is CASSPQGGSEQFF. CDR3 nucleotides: TGTGCCAGCTCACCACAGGGGGGTTCTGAGCAGTTCTTC. Full variable domain (rest looked up from reference TRBV18 and TRBJ2-1): NAGVMQNPRHLVRRRGQEARLRCSPMKGHSHVYWYRQLPEEGLKFMVYLQKENIIDESGMPKERFSAEFPKEGPSILRIQQVVRGDSAAYFCASSPQGGSEQFFGPGTRLTVL.

Only a few counts were recorded for this clone. This chain links TRBV9 with TRBJ1-1; D is uncertain. Trimming cost V 0 bases and J 4 bases, with 10 bases left between them. The CDR3 sequence is 14 residues long. Germline CDR1 is SGDLS and CDR2 is YYNGEE. CDR3 nucleotides: TGTGCCAGCAGCGTAGACTGGGGTGCCACTGAAGCTTTCTTT. As protein: CASSVDWGATEAFF. The full variable domain, with the rest looked up from reference TRBV9 and TRBJ1-1, is DSGVTQTPKHLITATGQRVTLRCSPRSGDLSVYWYQQSLDQGLQFLIQYYNGEERAKGNILERFSAQQFPDLHSELNLSSLELGDSALYFCASSVDWGATEAFFGQGTRLTVV.

J is TRBJ1-1 and V is TRBV29-1; weak D call: TRBD1 (5 bases). V shed 4 bases and J shed 0 bases, with 21 bases lying between them. Germline CDR1 reads SQVTM; CDR2 reads ANQGSEA. This CDR3 has 17 residues. CDR3 DNA: TGCAGCGTTGTAGTAAGGGGAATATTGGGCATGAACACTGAAGCTTTCTTT. As protein: CSVVVRGILGMNTEAFF.

This clone was seen a handful of times. The rearrangement joins TRBV12-5 to TRBJ2-3, with a possible D match to TRBD1 (6 bases). This CDR3 contains 15 residues. Trimming pared 7 bases from V and 2 bases from J, leaving 16 bases between. Germline V gene lookup returns CDR1 LGHNT and CDR2 FRNRAP. For the CDR3, the DNA is TGTGCTAGTGCCCCAACAGGGCCTCCCACAGATACGCAGTATTTT. This codes for CASAPTGPPTDTQYF.

This clone has only a few counts. The rearrangement joins TRBV5-1 to TRBJ2-2; D possibly corresponds to TRBD1 (5 bases). Germline CDR1 and CDR2: SGHRS and YFSETQ. With 6 bases removed from V and 2 bases from J, the gap between germline ends came to 11 bases. The CDR3 sequence is 14 residues long. The CDR3 DNA follows: TGCGCCAGCACGCTCAGGGCTAACACCGGGGAGCTGTTTTTT. Translating it yields CASTLRANTGELFF.

V gene TRBV15 combines with J gene TRBJ2-5, with D perhaps TRBD1 (5 bases). V lost 4 bases and J 0 bases, leaving 9 bases between the germline ends. Per germline, CDR1 LNHNV and CDR2 YYDKDF (reference sequence). This CDR3 is 14 amino acids long. CDR3 sequence: CATSNAGYQETQYF. In DNA form, the CDR3 reads TGTGCCACCAGCAATGCAGGGTACCAAGAGACCCAGTACTTC.

The gene calls are TRBV10-3 and TRBJ2-7; a weak D match, TRBD1 (6 bases). Germline assignment: CDR1 ENHRY and CDR2 SYGVKD. The CDR3 has 13 residues. V lost 2 bases, J lost 9 bases, and 14 bases lay in between. This CDR3 reads CAISEGTILRQYF. As DNA, the CDR3 is TGTGCCATCAGTGAGGGGACAATTCTTCGGCAGTACTTC.

This clone was counted between two and nine times. The chain joins TRBV27 to TRBJ2-7; D call uncertain. Germline CDR1 is MNHEY and CDR2 is SMNVEV (reference sequence). This CDR3 spans 17 amino acids. The V and J ends lost 0 bases and 3 bases respectively, with 18 bases between them. This chain's CDR3 is CASSLSLTYRMHYEQYF. CDR3 DNA sequence: TGTGCCAGCAGTTTATCCCTTACGTACCGTATGCACTACGAGCAGTACTTC.

The genes are TRBV28 and TRBJ2-3; 7 bases map to TRBD2. With V trimmed by 6 bases and J by 1 base, 4 bases remained unmatched. The CDR3 is 14 residues long. Germline loops: CDR1 MDHEN, CDR2 SYDVKM. CDR3 nucleotides: TGTGCCAGCAGCCTAGCGGCCCGCACAGATACGCAGTATTTT. Amino acids: CASSLAARTDTQYF.

In its sample, this clone was seen a few times. The J gene is TRBJ1-4, the V gene TRBV2, with D unclear. The CDR3 sequence is 13 residues long. Trimming cost V 6 bases and J 7 bases, with 12 bases left between them. Germline V lookup: CDR1 SNHLY, CDR2 FYNNEI. Here the CDR3 reads CASRPEGIEKLFF. The DNA for the CDR3 is TGTGCCAGCAGACCCGAAGGGATTGAAAAACTGTTTTTT.

The table lists this clone with a few counts. V and J are TRBV10-3 and TRBJ2-1, with D hard to call. The ends were cut back, 0 bases at V and 7 bases at J, with 4 bases in the middle. CDR3 length: 12 residues. Germline assignment: CDR1 ENHRY and CDR2 SYGVKD. The CDR3: CAISESRNEQFF. CDR3 DNA sequence: TGTGCCATCAGTGAGTCAAGGAATGAGCAGTTCTTC.